These 22 T cell receptor beta chains share one sample of origin, sequenced in a study of T cells in Graves' hyperthyroidism and ophthalmopathy. TCR beta CDR3 regions were amplified from RNA. In the first-round RT-PCR of the TCR CDR3, the HTBI primer set was used. One entry per CDR3 protein results from TCRdb running MiXCR on the multiplex PCR reads. Of around 720,000 distinct CDR3 sequences in the sample, roughly 32% are singletons; the top ten hold 30% to 40%. The sequenced material came from blood. These receptors were obtained from a woman aged 40-49 years with Graves' hyperthyroidism.

The chain uses TRBV4-1 and TRBJ2-5; 10 bases line up with TRBD2. Looked up from germline, CDR1 is MGHRA and CDR2 is YSYEKL. This CDR3 contains 17 residues. V shed 1 base and J 4 bases; nucleotides not matched to a gene: 9. The CDR3 sequence is CASSQVAALAGGETQYF. CDR3 in DNA: TGCGCCAGCAGCCAAGTGGCGGCCTTAGCGGGGGGAGAGACCCAGTACTTC.

The sample holds a few counts of this clonotype. This chain connects TRBV5-1 to TRBJ1-1; 7 bases are shared with TRBD1. CDR3 length equals 14 residues. V was clipped by 5 bases and J by 5 bases; unmatched bases: 9. Germline CDR1 reads SGHRS; CDR2 reads YFSETQ. In nucleotides, the CDR3 is TGCGCCAGCAGAGGGACAGCCGGCGGGACTGAAGCTTTCTTT. Translation: CASRGTAGGTEAFF.

This chain connects TRBV10-3 to TRBJ1-1; D call uncertain. Germline CDR1 and CDR2: ENHRY and SYGVKD. The V gene lost 11 bases and the J gene lost 1 base, with 14 bases spanning the gap. This CDR3 is 13 amino acids long. CDR3 bases: TGTGCCTCGAGCAATTTGCCGAACACTGAAGCTTTCTTT. It translates to CASSNLPNTEAFF.

The rearrangement uses TRBV12-5 and TRBJ2-7; 8 positions match TRBD1. The germline gives CDR1 LGHNT, CDR2 FRNRAP. CDR3 length equals 15 residues. V shed 5 bases, J shed 10 bases, and the junction held 16 bases outside the gene matches. DNA of the CDR3: TGTGCTAGTGGTCCGCCCCAGGGGGCGCAGGTATACCAGTACTTC. It specifies CASGPPQGAQVYQYF.

The chain combines TRBV19 with TRBJ2-2; D might be TRBD2 (6 bases). The V gene's germline CDR1 is LNHDA and CDR2 SQIVND (reference sequence). The CDR3 is made up of 15 amino acids. Trimming stripped 6 bases from V and 7 bases from J, with 18 bases between. The CDR3 protein is CASSGTGGNHGELFF. DNA of the CDR3: TGTGCCAGTAGCGGGACGGGCGGGAATCACGGGGAGCTGTTTTTT. The full variable domain, in which reference TRBV19 and TRBJ2-2 provide the parts outside the CDR3, is DGGITQSPKYLFRKEGQNVTLSCEQNLNHDAMYWYRQDPGQGLRLIYYSQIVNDFQKGDIAEGYSVSREKKESFPLTVTSAQKNPTAFYLCASSGTGGNHGELFFGEGSRLTVL.

This chain's CDR3 is CATSSVPGVIRPDADTEAFF. Written as DNA, the CDR3 is TGTGCCACCAGTTCCGTCCCGGGGGTCATCCGTCCGGACGCTGACACTGAAGCTTTCTTT. The rearrangement links TRBV24-1 to TRBJ1-1, with a weak D call TRBD1 (5 bases). Germline CDR1 and CDR2: KGHDR and SFDVKD. Trimming pared 6 bases from V and 3 bases from J, leaving 31 bases between. This CDR3 contains 20 residues.

The table lists this clonotype with many counts. The chain links TRBV2 to TRBJ1-5; D is unresolved. Trimming removed 5 bases at V and 3 bases at J, with 8 bases between. The germline CDR1 and CDR2 sequences are SNHLY and FYNNEI. CDR3 length: 13 amino acids. The CDR3 loop is CASSSFPNQPQHF. CDR3 sequence (DNA): TGTGCCAGCAGTTCCTTTCCCAATCAGCCCCAGCATTTT.

V usage is TRBV6-1 and J usage is TRBJ2-7; D perhaps matches TRBD2 (5 bases). Trimming pared 4 bases from V and 1 base from J, leaving 14 bases between. The V gene's germline CDR1 is MNHNS and CDR2 SASEGT. This CDR3 is built from 15 residues. CDR3 sequence (DNA): TGTGCCAGCAGTGCCCCCGGGATGGGATCCTACGAGCAGTACTTC. Amino acids: CASSAPGMGSYEQYF.

The gene calls are TRBV24-1 and TRBJ2-7, with D tentatively TRBD2 (5 bases). Looked up from germline, CDR1 is KGHDR and CDR2 is SFDVKD. V shed 3 bases and J shed 1 base, with 9 bases lying between them. This CDR3 comprises 14 residues. This CDR3 is CATSDTGSSYEQYF. CDR3 DNA: TGTGCCACCAGTGATACGGGGTCGTCCTACGAGCAGTACTTC.

V usage is TRBV29-1 and J usage is TRBJ1-1, with no clear D. The CDR3 contains 14 residues. Per germline, CDR1 SQVTM and CDR2 ANQGSEA. V was clipped by 1 base and J by 1 base, with 10 bases between them. DNA for the CDR3: TGCAGCGTTGAAGCGATACAGAGGAACACTGAAGCTTTCTTT. Translation: CSVEAIQRNTEAFF.

About this clonotype: A much larger clone lies a single base off, so this may be a read error. V usage is TRBV10-3 and J usage is TRBJ2-7, with unresolved D. Germline V lookup: CDR1 ENHRY, CDR2 SYGVKD. This CDR3 is 13 amino acids long. Trimming stripped 5 bases from V and 3 bases from J, with 11 bases between. CDR3 bases: TGTGCCATCAGTTCAGGCTACAACTACGAGCAGTACTTC. It yields the protein CAISSGYNYEQYF.

At least ten counts were recorded for this clonotype. The CDR3 region is CASSRQGSNYGYTF. The DNA for the CDR3 is TGTGCCAGCTCGCGACAGGGCTCGAACTATGGCTACACCTTC. The rearrangement joins TRBV2 to TRBJ1-2, with TRBD1 identical over 7 bases. Germline loops: CDR1 SNHLY, CDR2 FYNNEI. The J segment lost 2 bases and the V segment lost 8 bases, leaving 8 bases of the junction unmatched. The CDR3 has 14 amino acids.

A few counts support this clonotype. The V and J genes are TRBV4-1 and TRBJ1-1, with D unresolved. Germline values: CDR1 MGHRA, CDR2 YSYEKL. The CDR3 contains 15 residues. Trimming took off 1 base at V and 3 bases at J, with 12 bases between the two ends. The CDR3 DNA follows: TGCGCCAGCAGCCAAGTCGTCAGTCCTGACACTGAAGCTTTCTTT. Translating gives CASSQVVSPDTEAFF.

This rearrangement joins TRBV9 to TRBJ2-7; 9 bases align to TRBD1. CDR3 length: 15 residues. Looked up from germline, CDR1 is SGDLS and CDR2 is YYNGEE. Trimming cost V 0 bases and J 8 bases; bases outside gene matches: 9. This CDR3 reads CASSVVPGQGSQQYF. CDR3 DNA: TGTGCCAGCAGCGTAGTACCGGGACAGGGTAGCCAGCAGTACTTC.

In its sample, this clonotype was seen a few times. The CDR3 here is CASSREVSNQPQHF. DNA for the CDR3: TGCGCCAGCAGCCGGGAGGTCAGCAATCAGCCCCAGCATTTT. The chain joins TRBV4-3 to TRBJ1-5; D unresolved. The germline V and J ends were trimmed by 4 bases and 1 base, with 8 bases remaining between them. This CDR3 has 14 amino acids. Germline V gene lookup returns CDR1 LGHNA and CDR2 YSLEER.

The chain uses TRBV7-2 and TRBJ2-3; D gene unclear. The germline V gene encodes CDR1 SGHTA and CDR2 FQGNSA. This CDR3 is built from 15 residues. V was cut by 1 base and J by 0 bases, with 8 bases left in between. The CDR3 is CASSLGRYSTDTQYF. The CDR3 nucleotides read TGTGCCAGCAGCTTAGGGCGGTATAGCACAGATACGCAGTATTTT.

Points on this clonotype: One base away lies a much larger clone, so this may be a sequencing read error. The chain combines TRBV6-1 with TRBJ1-5; 9 bases agree with TRBD1. Germline CDR1 is MNHNS and CDR2 is SASEGT. This CDR3 has 15 residues. CDR3 protein: CACRPTGGSNQPQHF. In DNA form, the CDR3 reads TGTGCCTGCAGACCGACAGGGGGAAGCAATCAGCCCCAGCATTTT.

This clonotype was observed many times. This sequence joins TRBV25-1 and TRBJ1-1, with D possibly matching TRBD1 (5 bases). The CDR3 is made up of 15 amino acids. CDR1 and CDR2 from the germline V gene are MGHDK and SYGVNS. V lost 3 bases and J 4 bases, leaving 15 bases between the germline ends. CDR3 sequence: CASSDGGKGSTEAFF. The CDR3 coding sequence is TGTGCCAGCAGTGACGGGGGGAAGGGCAGCACTGAAGCTTTCTTT.

The gene calls are TRBV5-6 and TRBJ1-1; D is possibly TRBD1 (5 bases). Germline V CDR1 and CDR2: SGHDT, YYEEEE. Between the trimmed V and J ends, which lost 3 bases and 1 base, there was a span of 16 bases. The CDR3 runs to 16 residues. The CDR3, as DNA: TGTGCCAGCAGCTCAGTGGAAAGGGGCCGGAACACTGAAGCTTTCTTT. Its translation: CASSSVERGRNTEAFF.

The chain recombines TRBV29-1 with TRBJ2-7; the match to TRBD1 covers 7 bases. This CDR3 has 14 residues. V was clipped by 6 bases and J by 5 bases; unmatched bases: 13. In germline, CDR1 is SQVTM, CDR2 ANQGSEA. CDR3 sequence reads: CSVRGTLFSNEQYF. CDR3 bases: TGCAGCGTCAGGGGGACCCTTTTTTCAAACGAGCAGTACTTC.

This chain connects TRBV7-2 to TRBJ2-7, with 7 bases aligning to TRBD1. Looked up from germline, CDR1 is SGHTA and CDR2 is FQGNSA. The CDR3 sequence is 16 residues long. The V and J ends lost 6 bases and 2 bases, in that order; junction bases with no gene match: 13. CDR3 loop: CASSFLGTANPYEQYF. CDR3 coding DNA: TGTGCCAGCAGTTTCCTCGGGACAGCGAACCCCTACGAGCAGTACTTC.

This clonotype was observed a few times. CDR3: CASSFIAGSQETQYF. Written as DNA, the CDR3 is TGTGCCAGCAGCTTTATAGCGGGATCACAAGAGACCCAGTACTTC. The V gene is TRBV7-9, the J gene TRBJ2-5; the match to TRBD2 covers 8 bases. CDR1 SEHNR and CDR2 FQNEAQ come from the germline V gene (reference sequence). The CDR3 covers 15 residues. J was trimmed by 2 bases and V by 3 bases; bases with no gene match: 5.